This section outlines one T cell receptor beta chain sequence together with its context. The data derive from a study of blood T cell repertoires in COVID-19. The ends lost 0 bases at V and 12 bases at J; junction bases unmatched: 26. CDR1 and CDR2 (germline): SGHDN, FVKESK. The CDR3 is made up of 20 amino acids. Sequencing was performed with immunoSEQ multiplex PCR; in TCRdb, only in-frame clones are kept and a portion is missing. This table holds 470,000 or so clones, approximately 90% found once. This clonotype was sampled from a woman under 40 with acute or convalescent COVID-19. The source material was peripheral blood. This chain links TRBV14 with TRBJ2-1, with 7 bases identical to TRBD1. CDR3 residues: CASSQDFLVATKGALDPQFF. CDR3 coding DNA: TGTGCCAGCAGCCAAGATTTTTTGGTGGCCACAAAGGGGGCGCTTGACCCGCAGTTCTTC.